This T cell receptor beta chain was sequenced for a study of blood T cell repertoires in COVID-19 (dated by TCRdb to 2020 to 2021). Turning to the overall study: Collaborator samples came from the United States, Italy and Spain and covered acute and convalescent phases of COVID-19. The prospective study material was composed of cDNA or gDNA derived from T cells, B-cell-depleted T cells, or PBMCs. Deeply sampled blood TCRbeta repertoires from subjects exposed to, actively infected with, or recovered from COVID-19 were included in the dataset. The repertoires were made available in a free public database intended to serve as a resource for research on the immune response to SARS-CoV-2. The samples were drawn from the first 160 participants of the ongoing ImmuneRACE study and from under 1,500 subjects provided by 6 global collaborators. Sample metadata almost always included a de-identified subject ID, COVID-19 status, age in years and sex. HLA class I and class II types, where available, came from metadata supplied by the sample provider rather than from assay-based typing.

In this sample, this clone turned up once. It lacks a known antigen. No base-level quality is on record; no much larger clone is a single base apart. Participants in the prospective study were aged about 18 to 95 years, lived in 20 to 30 United States geographic areas, and enrolled through a virtual design. To assign participants to cohorts, the prospective study relied on clinical history that participants themselves reported in a screening survey and a study questionnaire. In the prospective study, mobile phlebotomists collected whole blood, serum and a nasopharyngeal or oropharyngeal swab from each participant. Additional blood draws and questionnaires over an approximately two-month period could optionally be provided by prospective study participants. Blood samples from the prospective study were shipped frozen or at room temperature prior to DNA extraction. TCRbeta CDR3 regions were amplified from genomic DNA using the immunoSEQ Assay, a bias-controlled multiplex PCR. Per the authors' processing: Within the assay, amplification of reference gene primers was used to estimate how many nucleated cells each sample contained. Sequence reads were collapsed and filtered to measure the absolute abundance of every unique TCRbeta CDR3 rearrangement. Productive Simpson clonality was computed per sample as the square root of Simpson's diversity index over productive rearrangements. This immuneACCESS table, as held by TCRdb, lists in-frame sequences with V and J called but not all clones. Of the missing ones, under half trace to an unresolved V gene in checked studies; the others have no known cause. The V and J calls and clone size are taken from that table; D and trimming were inferred from the DNA. For this sample there are about 210,000 clones; around 86% appear just once. 8% to 9.5% of the sample lies in the top ten.

Including cysteine and phenylalanine, the CDR3 has 14 amino acids. Only the CDR3 DNA stays, 42 bases, in frame from base 1. CDR1 is given as MNHNY and CDR2 as SVGAGI, both from the germline V gene (reference sequence). The germline ends are 11 bases apart after V is trimmed by 5 bases and J by 1 base. Results the study describes overall, beyond this receptor: Clinical and demographic metadata were provided uncurated, with the amount varying by source and participant.

This receptor was taken from a woman in her fifties or sixties with acute COVID-19. Material: PBMCs or T cells enriched from blood (not recorded which). The chain employs TRBV6-6 and TRBJ1-1; the best D guess is TRBD1, with 6 bases matching. The CDR3 loop reads CASSLVTGNTEAFF. The nucleotide sequence reads TGTGCCAGCAGTCTCGTGACAGGGAACACTGAAGCTTTCTTT.